What follows are 17 T cell receptor beta chains derived from one specimen sequenced in a study of CD8 T cells in Susac syndrome. cDNA came from around 0.54 to 1 ug RNA primed by random hexamers. TCRdb re-called the immunoSEQ multiplex PCR reads with MiXCR, one entry per CDR3 protein. The sample shows about 190,000 distinct CDR3 sequences, 95% of them seen only once. The specimen sequenced was CD8+ T cells from PBMCs. The origin of the receptors is a human donor with Susac syndrome.

CDR3 nucleotide sequence: TGTGCCAGCAGTCTTTCAGCGGGCAATGAGCAGTTCTTC. Translated: CASSLSAGNEQFF. The rearrangement links TRBV7-9 to TRBJ2-1, with D possibly being TRBD2 (6 bases). The germline V gene has CDR1 SEHNR and CDR2 FQNEAQ (reference sequence). Trimming took off 6 bases at V and 6 bases at J, with 12 bases between the two ends. The CDR3 runs 13 residues.

This chain links TRBV4-1 with TRBJ2-7, with D unclear. V was trimmed by 4 bases and J by 0 bases, leaving 10 bases between them. The CDR3 length is 14 residues. The germline V gene has CDR1 MGHRA and CDR2 YSYEKL. Here the CDR3 DNA reads TGCGCCAGCAGCCCTCTCCAGAGCTCCTACGAGCAGTACTTC. Translation: CASSPLQSSYEQYF.

The CDR3 DNA is TGCAGTGCGCCTTTATCGGGGGGTATGTACGAGCAGTACTTC. Translation: CSAPLSGGMYEQYF. The V and J genes are TRBV20-1 and TRBJ2-7; 7 nucleotides agree with TRBD2. V lost 6 bases and J lost 4; bases outside the gene matches: 12. CDR1 DFQATT and CDR2 SNEGSKA come from the germline V gene (reference sequence). The CDR3 covers 14 residues.

J is TRBJ1-2 and V is TRBV5-6, with 9 bases fitting TRBD1. Germline CDR1 SGHDT, CDR2 YYEEEE. The CDR3 is made up of 15 amino acids. With V trimmed by 2 bases and J by 14 bases, 16 bases remained unmatched. The CDR3 loop reads CASSFLSGTGSDFTF. Here the CDR3 DNA reads TGTGCCAGCAGCTTTTTATCCGGGACAGGGAGTGATTTTACCTTC. Using reference TRBV5-6 and TRBJ1-2 for the parts outside the CDR3, the full variable domain is DAGVTQSPTHLIKTRGQQVTLRCSPKSGHDTVSWYQQALGQGPQFIFQYYEEEERQRGNFPDRFSGHQFPNYSSELNVNALLLGDSALYLCASSFLSGTGSDFTFGSGTRLTVV.

The V call is TRBV20-1, the J call TRBJ1-1; no definite D call. The CDR3 is 14 residues long. From germline, CDR1 is DFQATT and CDR2 SNEGSKA (reference sequence). The V gene lost 0 bases and the J gene lost 1 base, with 9 bases spanning the gap. In nucleotides, the CDR3 is TGCAGTGCTAGAGACAAAGGATGGAACACTGAAGCTTTCTTT. Amino acid sequence: CSARDKGWNTEAFF.

The chain employs TRBV27 and TRBJ1-1; D gene ambiguous. The CDR3 runs 13 residues. CDR1 MNHEY and CDR2 SMNVEV come from the germline V gene (reference sequence). V was cut by 1 base and J by 9 bases, with 12 bases left in between. The CDR3 DNA is TGTGCCAGCAGTTTATTGGTAAAACAGCAAGCTTTCTTT. Its translation is CASSLLVKQQAFF.

J is TRBJ2-7 and V is TRBV9, with D hard to call. Trimming left V 0 bases short and J 5 bases short, with 12 bases between. The CDR3 is 14 residues long. Looked up from germline, CDR1 is SGDLS and CDR2 is YYNGEE. CDR3 amino acids: CASSVGTSAHEQYF. The CDR3 DNA follows: TGTGCCAGCAGCGTAGGGACCTCAGCCCACGAGCAGTACTTC. Drawing the rest from reference TRBV9 and TRBJ2-7, the complete variable domain is DSGVTQTPKHLITATGQRVTLRCSPRSGDLSVYWYQQSLDQGLQFLIQYYNGEERAKGNILERFSAQQFPDLHSELNLSSLELGDSALYFCASSVGTSAHEQYFGPGTRLTVT.

This clonotype was picked up one time. CDR3 amino acids: CASSMNYQGADGEQYF. In DNA, the CDR3 is TGTGCCAGTAGTATGAACTACCAGGGAGCAGATGGCGAGCAGTACTTC. The rearrangement joins TRBV19 to TRBJ2-7; D may correspond to TRBD1 or TRBD2 (5 bases each). This CDR3 contains 16 residues. The V end lost 3 bases, the J end lost 6 bases, and 21 bases lay between the germline ends. CDR1 LNHDA and CDR2 SQIVND come from the germline V gene (reference sequence). The full variable domain, rest sourced from reference TRBV19 and TRBJ2-7, is DGGITQSPKYLFRKEGQNVTLSCEQNLNHDAMYWYRQDPGQGLRLIYYSQIVNDFQKGDIAEGYSVSREKKESFPLTVTSAQKNPTAFYLCASSMNYQGADGEQYFGPGTRLTVT.

The genes are TRBV4-1 and TRBJ2-7, with 7 nucleotides matching TRBD1. CDR3 length: 16 amino acids. The J segment lost 1 base and the V segment lost 4 bases, leaving 10 bases of the junction unmatched. Germline CDR1 MGHRA, CDR2 YSYEKL. This CDR3 reads CASSPYPMGQSYEQYF. CDR3 DNA sequence: TGCGCCAGCAGCCCTTACCCCATGGGACAGTCCTACGAGCAGTACTTC.

V and J are TRBV20-1 and TRBJ2-5; 9 positions match TRBD2. The CDR3 has 17 residues. Germline V CDR1 and CDR2: DFQATT, SNEGSKA (reference sequence). V was pared by 3 bases and J by 1 base, with 12 bases of the junction left unmatched. The CDR3 DNA follows: TGCAGTGCTAGTCTAAAGCGGGGACTAGCCCCCCAAGAGACCCAGTACTTC. This translates into CSASLKRGLAPQETQYF.

The rearrangement joins TRBV12-3 or TRBV12-4 to TRBJ1-5; maybe TRBD1 (5 bases). The CDR3 contains 13 residues. Between the trimmed V and J ends, which lost 5 bases and 3 bases, there was a span of 8 bases. CDR3 coding DNA: TGTGCCAGCAGTAGGGACCCCAATCAGCCCCAGCATTTT. Its translation is CASSRDPNQPQHF.

V and J are TRBV7-2 and TRBJ1-5; unclear D gene. The V end lost 3 bases, the J end lost 0 bases, and 6 bases lay between the germline ends. Germline V CDR1 and CDR2: SGHTA, FQGNSA. The CDR3 covers 14 residues. CDR3 in amino acids: CASSFWGSNQPQHF. For the CDR3, the DNA is TGTGCCAGCAGCTTTTGGGGTAGCAATCAGCCCCAGCATTTT.

CDR3 DNA: TGTGCCAGCAGCCTAGGACAGGGGCCTCGCGAGCAGTACTTC. It yields the protein CASSLGQGPREQYF. This rearrangement joins TRBV12-3 or TRBV12-4 to TRBJ2-7, with TRBD1 matching 9 bases. This CDR3 has 14 amino acids. The junction had 9 bases not matched to a gene; V was cut back by 6 bases and J by 6 bases.

The chain combines TRBV27 with TRBJ1-4; the D gene is possibly TRBD1 (5 bases). The V end was cut by 4 bases, the J end by 1 base, with 10 bases between. Germline CDR1 is MNHEY and CDR2 is SMNVEV (reference sequence). CDR3 length: 15 amino acids. In DNA, the CDR3 is TGTGCCAGCAGTTCTCCAGGGTTAACTAATGAAAAACTGTTTTTT. Its translation is CASSSPGLTNEKLFF.

The rearrangement joins TRBV3-1 to TRBJ1-5; D not resolved. The CDR3 has 14 residues. In germline, CDR1 is LGHDT, CDR2 YNNKEL (reference sequence). V dropped 4 bases and J dropped 4 bases, with 11 bases sitting between them. The DNA of the CDR3 is TGTGCCAGCAGCCCCAGGCGGGCTAATCAGCCCCAGCATTTT. Translation gives CASSPRRANQPQHF.

The J gene is TRBJ2-6, the V gene TRBV7-9; TRBD1 is a possible D gene (6 bases). V lost 1 base and J 19 bases, leaving 17 bases between the germline ends. This CDR3 is 13 amino acids long. Germline CDR1 is SEHNR and CDR2 is FQNEAQ (reference sequence). CDR3 DNA: TGTGCCAGCAGCTTAGAGGACCCAGCAGGGGCTACTTTC. It codes for CASSLEDPAGATF.

This chain uses TRBV27 with TRBJ2-7, with 10 bases aligning to TRBD1. The CDR3 extends over 15 amino acids. Per germline, CDR1 MNHEY and CDR2 SMNVEV (reference sequence). Trimming removed 1 base from V and 1 base from J; junction bases left unmatched: 1. CDR3 region: CASSLWGQGSYEQYF. The CDR3 nucleotides are TGTGCCAGCAGTTTATGGGGACAGGGGTCCTACGAGCAGTACTTC.